The TCR beta chain under discussion was sequenced for a study of shared clonotypes between healthy human individuals. The length of the CDR3 is 14 residues. Germline V lookup: CDR1 ENHRY, CDR2 SYGVKD. V was pared by 6 bases and J by 7 bases, with 19 bases between. The repertoire was sequenced with immunoSEQ multiplex PCR; TCRdb's copy has only in-frame clones and lacks some. The sample includes millions of clones, about 95% of them seen just once. Sequencing was carried out using naive CD4+ T cells sorted from blood. Subset reported: CD45RA+ positively selected. The chain is built from TRBV10-3 and TRBJ2-7; weak D call: TRBD1 (7 bases). This sequence was found in a man younger than 30 in good health. Written as DNA, the CDR3 is TGTGCCATCAGGGAGGGACAGCCGGGTCCAGAGCAGTACTTC. Its protein product is CAIREGQPGPEQYF.